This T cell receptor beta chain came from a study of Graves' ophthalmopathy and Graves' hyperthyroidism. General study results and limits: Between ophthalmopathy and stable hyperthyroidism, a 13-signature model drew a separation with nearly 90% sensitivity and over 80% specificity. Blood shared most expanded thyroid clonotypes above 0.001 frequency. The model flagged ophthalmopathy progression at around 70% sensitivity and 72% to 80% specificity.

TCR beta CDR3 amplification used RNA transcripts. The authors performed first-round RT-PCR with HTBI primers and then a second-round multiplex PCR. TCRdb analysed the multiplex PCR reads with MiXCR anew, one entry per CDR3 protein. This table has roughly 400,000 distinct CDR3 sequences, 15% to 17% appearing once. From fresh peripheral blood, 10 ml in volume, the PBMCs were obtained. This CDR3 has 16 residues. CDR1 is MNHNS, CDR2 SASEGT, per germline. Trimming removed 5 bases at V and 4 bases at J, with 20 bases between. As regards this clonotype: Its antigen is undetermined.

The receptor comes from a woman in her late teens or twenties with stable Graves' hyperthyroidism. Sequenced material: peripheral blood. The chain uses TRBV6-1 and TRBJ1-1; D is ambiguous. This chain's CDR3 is CASSRHKKGWGTEAFF. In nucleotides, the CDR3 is TGTGCCAGCAGTAGACATAAAAAGGGATGGGGCACTGAAGCTTTCTTT.